The 20 T cell receptor beta chains in this list originate from one sample, sequenced in a study of T cell clones after liver transplantation. Some clones are missing from TCRdb's copy, which holds only in-frame ones; the method was immunoSEQ multiplex PCR. The sample shows 20,000 to 25,000 clones, about four fifths of them seen only once. The specimen comprised CD8+ T cells from blood, sampled around 54 months after liver transplant. The receptors shown here come from a human patient who received a liver transplant. Some T cells could come from the graft donor.

This chain connects TRBV11-2 to TRBJ2-3; D remains unclear. The V end was cut by 2 bases, the J end by 4 bases, with 16 bases between. The germline gives CDR1 SGHAT, CDR2 FQNNGV. The CDR3 runs 16 residues. The CDR3 nucleotides are TGTGCCAGCAGCTTAACGACCCGCTTGATCCCAGATACGCAGTATTTT. Amino acids: CASSLTTRLIPDTQYF. Full variable domain (missing parts from reference TRBV11-2 and TRBJ2-3): EAGVAQSPRYKIIEKRQSVAFWCNPISGHATLYWYQQILGQGPKLLIQFQNNGVVDDSQLPKDRFSAERLKGVDSTLKIQPAKLEDSAVYLCASSLTTRLIPDTQYFGPGTRLTVL.

This clone has just one count. V gene TRBV6-5 combines with J gene TRBJ2-7; D could derive from TRBD1 or TRBD2 (5 bases each). This CDR3 region has 13 residues. The germline V gene has CDR1 MNHEY and CDR2 SVGAGI. Trimming cost V 2 bases and J 2 bases, with 7 bases left between them. DNA for the CDR3: TGTGCCAGCAGTTACGGGGGAACCTACGAGCAGTACTTC. Translation: CASSYGGTYEQYF.

The J gene is TRBJ2-3, the V gene TRBV7-3; TRBD2 matches 11 bases. From germline, CDR1 is SGHTA and CDR2 FQGTGA. CDR3 length: 17 residues. Trimming removed 2 bases from V and 5 bases from J; junction bases left unmatched: 9. CDR3 coding DNA: TGTGCCAGCAGCTTACGAATAGCGGGGGGGCCATTAGATACGCAGTATTTT. This codes for CASSLRIAGGPLDTQYF. Complete variable domain (other parts from reference TRBV7-3 and TRBJ2-3): GAGVSQTPSNKVTEKGKYVELRCDPISGHTALYWYRQSLGQGPEFLIYFQGTGAADDSGLPNDRFFAVRPEGSVSTLKIQRTERGDSAVYLCASSLRIAGGPLDTQYFGPGTRLTVL.

V is TRBV27 and J is TRBJ2-3, with D hard to call. The CDR3 is made up of 14 amino acids. The germline V gene encodes CDR1 MNHEY and CDR2 SMNVEV (reference sequence). Trimming stripped 0 bases from V and 4 bases from J, with 8 bases between. This CDR3 reads CASSLSRIPDTQYF. The CDR3 DNA reads as TGTGCCAGCAGTTTATCGAGAATCCCAGATACGCAGTATTTT.

The J gene is TRBJ2-1, the V gene TRBV6-5; D may be TRBD1 (5 bases). The ends were cut back, 2 bases at V and 4 bases at J, with 12 bases in the middle. The CDR3 extends over 15 amino acids. Germline CDR1 MNHEY, CDR2 SVGAGI. CDR3 sequence (DNA): TGTGCCAGCAGTTACGGCAGGGCCCAATACAATGAGCAGTTCTTC. This encodes CASSYGRAQYNEQFF.

This clone was detected once. The chain combines TRBV19 with TRBJ2-7, with D possibly being TRBD1 (6 bases). The CDR3 has 15 residues. V lost 1 base and J lost 2, with 12 bases in between. Germline V lookup: CDR1 LNHDA, CDR2 SQIVND (reference sequence). Written as DNA, the CDR3 is TGTGCCAGTAGTATAGGTCGGGGACACACCTACGAGCAGTACTTC. This encodes CASSIGRGHTYEQYF.

The chain carries TRBV30 and TRBJ2-7; D is undetermined. The CDR3 is 13 amino acids. Germline loops: CDR1 GTSNPN, CDR2 SVGIG (reference sequence). V was pared by 2 bases and J by 3 bases, with 11 bases between. CDR3 DNA: TGTGCCTGGAGTCTTGGGGTTGGCTACGAGCAGTACTTC. Its translation is CAWSLGVGYEQYF. Together with reference TRBV30 and TRBJ2-7, the CDR3 gives the full variable domain: SQTIHQWPATLVQPVGSPLSLECTVEGTSNPNLYWYRQAAGRGLQLLFYSVGIGQISSEVPQNLSASRPQDRQFILSSKKLLLSDSGFYLCAWSLGVGYEQYFGPGTRLTVT.

The chain recombines TRBV29-1 with TRBJ1-1, with D perhaps TRBD1 (5 bases). The CDR3 length is 11 residues. Germline V lookup: CDR1 SQVTM, CDR2 ANQGSEA. The ends were cut back, 8 bases at V and 11 bases at J, with 18 bases in the middle. Here the CDR3 DNA reads TGCAGCACATTGGGTTCCAGGGAGGCTTTCTTT. Translation gives CSTLGSREAFF.

V gene TRBV6-5 combines with J gene TRBJ2-3; TRBD2 agrees at 7 bases. Trimming at V came to 0 bases and at J to 1 base, leaving 1 base not matched to a gene. There are 15 residues in the CDR3. Germline V gene data show CDR1 as MNHEY and CDR2 as SVGAGI. The CDR3 loop reads CASSYSGGGTDTQYF. The CDR3 DNA is TGTGCCAGCAGTTACTCGGGGGGGGGCACAGATACGCAGTATTTT.

This clone was detected a few times. J is TRBJ2-5 and V is TRBV11-2; tentatively, D is TRBD2 (7 bases). V was pared by 5 bases and J by 0 bases, with 16 bases between. CDR1 is SGHAT, CDR2 FQNNGV, per germline. The CDR3 is 16 residues long. The CDR3 DNA reads TGTGCCAGCAGCCAGGGGTGGCTAGCGGACCAAGAGACCCAGTACTTC. Amino acid sequence: CASSQGWLADQETQYF.

The V and J genes are TRBV19 and TRBJ2-1; D remains unclear. The CDR3 totals 13 residues. Between the trimmed V and J ends, which lost 6 bases and 0 bases, there was a span of 6 bases. Germline V gene sequence: CDR1 LNHDA, CDR2 SQIVND (reference sequence). The CDR3 coding sequence is TGTGCCAGTAGCCAGAGCTCCTACAATGAGCAGTTCTTC. This gives the protein CASSQSSYNEQFF. Looking up the rest from reference TRBV19 and TRBJ2-1 gives the full variable domain: DGGITQSPKYLFRKEGQNVTLSCEQNLNHDAMYWYRQDPGQGLRLIYYSQIVNDFQKGDIAEGYSVSREKKESFPLTVTSAQKNPTAFYLCASSQSSYNEQFFGPGTRLTVL.

As regards this clone: At one of its ends the junction is not consistent with the germline gene, which may arise from a read error. This chain links TRBV4-2 with TRBJ2-3; TRBD2 aligns across 13 bases. The CDR3 runs 16 residues. Germline CDR1 and CDR2: LGHNA and YNFKEQ. CDR3 bases: TGTGCCAGCAGCCAAGATGAGGGCGGACTAGCGGGGGTCGGCCTATTT. This encodes CASSQDEGGLAGVGLF.

The CDR3, as DNA: TGTGCCAGCAGCTCTAATAGGGCGCTGCCCACAGATACGCAGTATTTT. This sequence encodes CASSSNRALPTDTQYF. This sequence joins TRBV7-6 and TRBJ2-3; D uncertain. Deletions cut 4 bases from V and 2 bases from J, with 16 bases between. Germline CDR1 is SGHVS and CDR2 is FNYEAQ. This CDR3 has 16 residues.

The chain employs TRBV27 and TRBJ1-3; the match to TRBD1 covers 7 bases. The CDR3 runs to 18 residues. V shed 5 bases, J shed 0 bases, and the junction held 13 bases outside the gene matches. CDR1 is MNHEY and CDR2 is SMNVEV in the germline V gene (reference sequence). Here the CDR3 reads CASSPSLGQTLSGNTIYF. The CDR3 coding sequence is TGTGCCAGCAGTCCCTCCTTGGGACAGACGCTCTCTGGAAACACCATATATTTT.

This CDR3 is CASSRTGAGELFF. CDR3 sequence (DNA): TGTGCCAGCAGCCGTACAGGGGCCGGGGAGCTGTTTTTT. This chain connects TRBV9 to TRBJ2-2; 7 nucleotides match TRBD1. This CDR3 region has 13 residues. The junction had 3 bases not matched to a gene; V was cut back by 4 bases and J by 6 bases. The germline CDR1 and CDR2 sequences are SGDLS and YYNGEE.

This clone has only a few counts. The V call is TRBV4-1, the J call TRBJ2-1, with D uncertain. The CDR3 extends over 13 amino acids. The V end lost 3 bases, the J end lost 6 bases, and 9 bases lay between the germline ends. Germline CDR1 is MGHRA and CDR2 is YSYEKL. DNA for the CDR3: TGCGCCAGCAGCCAGCTCGTGGGCAATGAGCAGTTCTTC. This codes for CASSQLVGNEQFF.

The chain carries TRBV2 and TRBJ1-5; D remains unclear. This CDR3 has 15 amino acids. The V gene lost 4 bases and the J gene lost 0 bases, with 10 bases spanning the gap. Germline V gene sequence: CDR1 SNHLY, CDR2 FYNNEI. The DNA for the CDR3 is TGTGCCAGCAGTGCAGGAGGGAGTAGCAATCAGCCCCAGCATTTT. This gives the protein CASSAGGSSNQPQHF.

The chain uses TRBV27 and TRBJ2-7; D possibly matches TRBD1 or TRBD2 (7 bases each). Germline V gene sequence: CDR1 MNHEY, CDR2 SMNVEV (reference sequence). V lost 4 bases and J 1 base, leaving 14 bases between the germline ends. The CDR3 has 15 residues. The CDR3 DNA is TGTGCCAGCAGTTACACAGGGGAGGGGTCCTACGAGCAGTACTTC. This encodes CASSYTGEGSYEQYF.

This clone was seen a handful of times. V is TRBV6-6 and J is TRBJ1-6; no firm D call. The V gene's germline CDR1 is MNHNY and CDR2 SVGAGI (reference sequence). The CDR3 sequence is 16 residues long. Trimming shortened V by 2 bases and J by 5 bases, and 13 bases separated the two germline ends. The CDR3 nucleotides read TGTGCCAGCAGTTACCGGGCCACCGGGGATAATTCACCCCTCCACTTT. It yields the protein CASSYRATGDNSPLHF.

This rearrangement joins TRBV28 to TRBJ2-3; 12 bases match TRBD1. The CDR3 spans 15 residues. In germline, CDR1 is MDHEN, CDR2 SYDVKM. J lost 4 bases, V lost 4 bases, and 3 bases had no gene match. Here the CDR3 DNA reads TGTGCCAGCAGTTACCGGGACAGGGGGCCAGATACGCAGTATTTT. Translated: CASSYRDRGPDTQYF.